This TCR beta chain was sequenced in a study of cytomegalovirus exposure and HLA in healthy donors. Whole-study context: Genotyping of more than 300 donors showed that roughly 83% belonged to the Caucasian-associated ancestry cluster.

Regarding the study as a whole: Later analysis reportedly placed an Asian-associated ancestry cluster below the roughly 630-donor mean in N-insertions.

The PCR employed 60 Vbeta primers together with 13 Jbeta primers. The repertoire was sequenced with immunoSEQ multiplex PCR; TCRdb's copy has only in-frame clones and lacks some. The sample records some 190,000 clones, 85% to 90% being singletons. This clone showed up just once. The target antigen is unknown. The receptor was derived from a woman aged 18-29 years in good health and CMV-seronegative. Input material: PBMCs.

CDR3 region: CASSLDQGGSAALGEQFF. The CDR3 nucleotides read TGTGCCAGCAGCTTAGATCAAGGGGGCAGCGCCGCTTTGGGTGAGCAGTTCTTC. The chain has TRBV11-3 and TRBJ2-1; TRBD1 matches 7 bases. J gave up 9 bases and V 0 bases, and 17 bases lay outside the gene matches. The germline CDR1 and CDR2 sequences are SGHNT and YENEEA. This CDR3 comprises 18 residues.